The 10 T cell receptor beta chains given below trace back to one sample, sequenced in a study of identical twins. TCRdb used MiXCR to reprocess the 5' RACE reads, holding one entry per CDR3 protein. Of 250,000 or so distinct CDR3 sequences in the sample, about 9% were seen once. This sample also belongs to another study, concerning yellow fever vaccine responses in identical twins.

The material sequenced was CD8+ T cells sorted from blood. These receptors were obtained from a woman between 18 and 29 years old in good health.

This clonotype appeared a few times. The V and J genes are TRBV7-9 and TRBJ1-4; D perhaps matches TRBD1 (6 bases). This CDR3 region has 14 residues. V lost 5 bases and J 8 bases, leaving 15 bases between the germline ends. Germline V lookup: CDR1 SEHNR, CDR2 FQNEAQ (reference sequence). The CDR3 DNA sequence: TGTGCCAGCAGCCCTCCAGGGGTGGACGAAAAACTGTTTTTT. Translation: CASSPPGVDEKLFF.

V gene TRBV3-1 combines with J gene TRBJ1-2; D is perhaps TRBD1 (5 bases). Between the trimmed V and J ends, which lost 1 base and 4 bases, there was a span of 10 bases. Germline V gene lookup returns CDR1 LGHDT and CDR2 YNNKEL (reference sequence). The CDR3 is made up of 14 amino acids. CDR3 DNA: TGTGCCAGCAGCCAAGGACAGCTACTCTATGGCTACACCTTC. It translates to CASSQGQLLYGYTF.

This clonotype was detected a few times. The CDR3 region is CASSRGGFGNTIYF. In DNA, the CDR3 is TGTGCCAGCAGTCGGGGGGGATTTGGAAACACCATATATTTT. The gene calls are TRBV27 and TRBJ1-3; D perhaps matches TRBD1 (5 bases). The CDR3 consists of 14 residues. Trimming pared 5 bases from V and 3 bases from J, leaving 11 bases between. CDR1 MNHEY and CDR2 SMNVEV come from the germline V gene (reference sequence).

This clonotype was counted only a few times. The chain combines TRBV5-6 with TRBJ2-5; no clear D gene. Germline V lookup: CDR1 SGHDT, CDR2 YYEEEE. Trimming cost V 4 bases and J 7 bases, with 11 bases left between them. This CDR3 has 12 amino acids. As DNA, the CDR3 is TGTGCCAGCAGCCCGGGCAAGGGGACCCAGTACTTC. It yields the protein CASSPGKGTQYF.

Notes on this clonotype: No DNA is shown, since the ends of the CDR3 on it are uncertain; the CDR3 is the one TCRdb lists. The chain employs TRBV21-1 and TRBJ2-1; the D call TRBD1 from the table was never checked on the DNA. TRBV21-1 is listed as a pseudogene. The CDR3 is made up of 17 amino acids, end residues included. The CDR3 protein is CASSKGWGTGNYNEQFF.

There are a few counts of this clonotype. DNA for the CDR3: TGTGCCAGCAGCCCTCTCCAGGGGGCCCAAGAGACCCAGTACTTC. It codes for CASSPLQGAQETQYF. J is TRBJ2-5 and V is TRBV6-2 or TRBV6-3, with TRBD1 identical over 8 bases. The germline gives CDR1 MNHEY, CDR2 SVGEGT. This CDR3 has 15 residues. Trimming at V came to 6 bases and at J to 1 base, leaving 7 bases not matched to a gene.

This clonotype was observed a handful of times. The rearrangement links TRBV7-9 to TRBJ2-7; the D gene is possibly TRBD2 (5 bases). V gave up 4 bases and J gave up 0 bases, with 10 bases separating them. Germline CDR1 reads SEHNR; CDR2 reads FQNEAQ (reference sequence). CDR3 length: 14 residues. CDR3 coding DNA: TGTGCCAGCAGCTCCCCGGGGAACTCCTACGAGCAGTACTTC. Amino acid sequence: CASSSPGNSYEQYF.

The chain carries TRBV6-1 and TRBJ2-5, with 10 bases fitting TRBD1. This CDR3 is 16 amino acids long. Germline assignment: CDR1 MNHNS and CDR2 SASEGT. V gave up 2 bases and J gave up 3 bases; unmatched junction bases: 6. The CDR3 sequence is CASSETGTGVEETQYF. For the CDR3, the DNA is TGTGCCAGCAGTGAAACCGGGACAGGGGTAGAAGAGACCCAGTACTTC.

This clonotype appeared a few times. The gene calls are TRBV11-1 and TRBJ2-3, with TRBD2 matching over 10 bases. V lost 3 bases and J lost 0; bases outside the gene matches: 9. The CDR3 is made up of 18 amino acids. Germline values: CDR1 SGHAT, CDR2 FQDESV (reference sequence). The CDR3 DNA reads TGTGCCAGCAGCTTCGTAGCGGGGGGAGCCTCTAGCACAGATACGCAGTATTTT. Residues: CASSFVAGGASSTDTQYF.

This clonotype showed up just a few times. V usage is TRBV5-6 and J usage is TRBJ2-1; 8 bases match TRBD2. The V gene's germline CDR1 is SGHDT and CDR2 YYEEEE. Trimming took 2 bases from V and 8 from J; bases not matched to a gene: 6. The CDR3 totals 14 residues. The CDR3 sequence: CASSFGTSFYEQFF. The CDR3 DNA reads TGTGCCAGCAGCTTCGGGACTAGTTTCTATGAGCAGTTCTTC.